The text below deals with one T cell receptor (beta chain). This entry belongs to a study of blood T cell repertoires in COVID-19. Study summary: Samples came from the United States, Italy and Spain, spanning acute and convalescent COVID-19. In each case, the material was cDNA or gDNA derived from T cells, B-cell-depleted T cells, or PBMCs.

V was shortened by 1 base and J by 6 bases, with 7 bases between the two germline ends. The CDR3 sequence is 13 residues long. Germline CDR1 reads SGHNT; CDR2 reads YENEEA. Per the original data handling: Nucleated cell counts were estimated from reference gene primer amplification. Here immunoSEQ multiplex PCR was the method, and the copy in TCRdb shows in-frame clones only, minus some. That table gives V, J and clone size, and the DNA gave D and trimming. The table has over 75,000 clones, 82% seen once. This TCR was sampled from a man between 65 and 85 years old with acute or convalescent COVID-19. Sequenced sample: peripheral blood. J is TRBJ2-1 and V is TRBV11-3, with D hard to call. The CDR3 region has the DNA TGTGCCAGCAGCTTAGGTAACATCAATGAGCAGTTCTTC. Residues: CASSLGNINEQFF.